Presented here are 26 T cell receptor beta chains from one specimen sequenced in a study of T cell responses to AZD1222 COVID-19 vaccine. This table comes from immunoSEQ multiplex PCR, and its TCRdb copy is limited to in-frame clones, with some not included. The sample has approximately 170,000 clones, 75% to 90% seen once. The starting material was peripheral blood, obtained on day 0 of AZD1222 vaccination. The receptors were gathered from an adult in good health.

The chain is built from TRBV7-9 and TRBJ1-2, with 8 bases fitting TRBD1. The ends lost 7 bases at V and 7 bases at J; junction bases unmatched: 8. The V gene's germline CDR1 is SEHNR and CDR2 FQNEAQ (reference sequence). The CDR3 is 13 residues long. The CDR3 DNA reads as TGTGCCAGCAACCGTGACAGGGGACGTGGCTACACCTTC. It translates to CASNRDRGRGYTF. Complete variable domain (other parts from reference TRBV7-9 and TRBJ1-2): DTGVSQNPRHKITKRGQNVTFRCDPISEHNRLYWYRQTLGQGPEFLTYFQNEAQLEKSRLLSDRFSAERPKGSFSTLEIQRTEQGDSAMYLCASNRDRGRGYTFGSGTRLTVV.

The V gene is TRBV18, the J gene TRBJ1-6, with D tentatively TRBD1 (5 bases). Germline V gene sequence: CDR1 KGHSH, CDR2 LQKENI. This CDR3 is 14 amino acids long. V lost 1 base to trimming and J lost 7 bases, with 8 bases between them. CDR3 nucleotides: TGTGCCAGCTCACCACGGGACGCCAATTCACCCCTCCACTTT. Residues: CASSPRDANSPLHF.

The rearrangement links TRBV27 to TRBJ2-7; perhaps D is TRBD1 or TRBD2 (5 bases each). The CDR3 is 13 amino acids. CDR1 is MNHEY and CDR2 is SMNVEV in the germline V gene (reference sequence). Trimming shortened V by 6 bases and J by 3 bases, and 12 bases separated the two germline ends. CDR3 protein: CASRPGTDYEQYF. For the CDR3, the DNA is TGTGCCAGCAGACCCGGGACCGACTACGAGCAGTACTTC.

This chain joins TRBV4-3 and TRBJ1-1; weak D call: TRBD1 (5 bases). Trimming stripped 1 base from V and 2 bases from J, with 8 bases between. The CDR3 extends over 14 amino acids. Germline V lookup: CDR1 LGHNA, CDR2 YSLEER. CDR3 sequence: CASSQGGDNTEAFF. For the CDR3, the DNA is TGCGCCAGCAGCCAAGGAGGGGACAACACTGAAGCTTTCTTT.

This clone is a singleton in its sample. This chain links TRBV29-1 with TRBJ1-2, with D unresolved. Between the trimmed V and J ends, which lost 0 bases and 6 bases, there was a span of 5 bases. This CDR3 is 11 amino acids long. Germline CDR1 SQVTM, CDR2 ANQGSEA. Here the CDR3 reads CSVEDRDGYTF. CDR3 in DNA: TGCAGCGTTGAAGATCGGGATGGCTACACCTTC.

V and J are TRBV5-4 and TRBJ1-2; 7 bases are a match to TRBD1. The germline V gene encodes CDR1 SGHNT and CDR2 YYREEE (reference sequence). V shed 3 bases, J shed 1 base, and the junction held 6 bases outside the gene matches. The CDR3 contains 15 residues. This CDR3 reads CASSYGTEINYGYTF. The CDR3 coding sequence is TGTGCCAGCAGCTACGGGACAGAAATTAACTATGGCTACACCTTC.

The J gene is TRBJ2-1, the V gene TRBV6-2 or TRBV6-3; perhaps TRBD2 as D (6 bases). This CDR3 has 14 residues. V lost 6 bases, J lost 0 bases, and 9 bases lay in between. Germline V gene sequence: CDR1 MNHEY, CDR2 SVGEGT. CDR3 region: CASSSTSSYNEQFF. The CDR3 bases are TGTGCCAGCAGCTCGACTAGCTCCTACAATGAGCAGTTCTTC.

J is TRBJ2-1 and V is TRBV9, with D perhaps TRBD2 (5 bases). CDR3 size: 15 residues. The germline V gene has CDR1 SGDLS and CDR2 YYNGEE. V gave up 0 bases and J gave up 6 bases, with 13 bases separating them. The CDR3 sequence: CASSVGVTRANEQFF. For the CDR3, the DNA is TGTGCCAGCAGCGTAGGGGTGACGAGGGCCAATGAGCAGTTCTTC.

The chain couples TRBV9 to TRBJ2-3; possibly TRBD2 for D (6 bases). The germline V gene encodes CDR1 SGDLS and CDR2 YYNGEE. V lost 4 bases, J lost 2 bases, and 23 bases lay in between. CDR3 length: 18 amino acids. In DNA, the CDR3 is TGTGCCAGCAGCAGAGGAGGAGGGCTAGCAGACCTCACAGATACGCAGTATTTT. Its translation is CASSRGGGLADLTDTQYF. The whole variable domain, remainder taken from reference TRBV9 and TRBJ2-3, is DSGVTQTPKHLITATGQRVTLRCSPRSGDLSVYWYQQSLDQGLQFLIQYYNGEERAKGNILERFSAQQFPDLHSELNLSSLELGDSALYFCASSRGGGLADLTDTQYFGPGTRLTVL.

The chain links TRBV6-1 to TRBJ2-2, with D perhaps TRBD1 (6 bases). V lost 2 bases, J lost 1 base, and 8 bases lay in between. This CDR3 spans 15 amino acids. Germline V lookup: CDR1 MNHNS, CDR2 SASEGT. CDR3 sequence reads: CASSERTVNTGELFF. The DNA for the CDR3 is TGTGCCAGCAGTGAAAGGACAGTGAACACCGGGGAGCTGTTTTTT.

The chain joins TRBV27 to TRBJ2-7, with D possibly being TRBD1 (6 bases). The CDR3 is 13 residues long. Germline CDR1 and CDR2: MNHEY and SMNVEV (reference sequence). The ends were cut back, 6 bases at V and 2 bases at J, with 11 bases in the middle. The CDR3, as DNA: TGTGCCAGCAGCCCAGGGGTCGCCTACGAGCAGTACGTC. Protein product: CASSPGVAYEQYV.

The chain links TRBV13 to TRBJ1-2, with 11 bases fitting TRBD1. Germline CDR1 reads PRHDT; CDR2 reads FYEKMQ (reference sequence). Trimming took 7 bases from V and 3 from J; bases not matched to a gene: 4. The CDR3 length is 14 residues. The CDR3, as DNA: TGTGCCAGCACCGGGACAGGGGGTTACTATGGCTACACCTTC. Its protein product is CASTGTGGYYGYTF.

V usage is TRBV18 and J usage is TRBJ1-1; 9 nucleotides match TRBD1. This CDR3 is built from 13 residues. After removal of 2 bases from V and 8 bases from J, the junction contained 3 bases not matched to a gene. Germline CDR1 reads KGHSH; CDR2 reads LQKENI. The CDR3 nucleotides read TGTGCCAGCTCACCATACGGGACAGGGGAAGCTTTCTTT. Its protein product is CASSPYGTGEAFF.

The V and J genes are TRBV7-8 and TRBJ2-7; 11 positions agree with TRBD2. V dropped 2 bases and J dropped 0; count of bases not matched to a gene: 9. The CDR3 loop spans 18 amino acids. CDR1 and CDR2 from the germline V gene are SGHVS and FQNEAQ. CDR3 loop: CASSLNRLAGGTSYEQYV. The CDR3 region has the DNA TGTGCCAGCAGCTTAAACAGGCTAGCGGGGGGCACCTCCTACGAGCAGTACGTC.

The rearrangement uses TRBV20-1 and TRBJ2-1, with D possibly TRBD1 on 5 matching bases. Trimming took 6 bases from V and 5 from J, leaving 8 bases between them. This CDR3 is built from 11 residues. Per the germline V gene, CDR1 is DFQATT and CDR2 is SNEGSKA (reference sequence). Here the CDR3 reads CSAAGNNEQFF. Written as DNA, the CDR3 is TGCAGTGCGGCAGGGAACAATGAGCAGTTCTTC.

The chain is built from TRBV19 and TRBJ2-3; no reliable D call. The CDR3 covers 15 residues. Germline V CDR1 and CDR2: LNHDA, SQIVND (reference sequence). Trimming pared 1 base from V and 0 bases from J, leaving 8 bases between. CDR3: CASSIGAGSTDTQYF. The CDR3 nucleotides read TGTGCCAGTAGTATAGGGGCCGGCAGCACAGATACGCAGTATTTT.

The chain is built from TRBV2 and TRBJ1-1, with D hard to call. Between the trimmed V and J ends, which lost 1 base and 0 bases, there was a span of 3 bases. The length of the CDR3 is 13 residues. CDR1 SNHLY and CDR2 FYNNEI come from the germline V gene. The CDR3 sequence: CASSEGLNTEAFF. In nucleotides, the CDR3 is TGTGCCAGCAGTGAAGGGTTGAACACTGAAGCTTTCTTT.

Remarks on this clone: Other DNA sequences in this sample translate to the same CDR3. This chain uses TRBV2 with TRBJ2-7, with TRBD2 matching over 8 bases. Trimming at V came to 3 bases and at J to 1 base, leaving 5 bases not matched to a gene. Germline V gives CDR1 SNHLY, CDR2 FYNNEI. The CDR3 is made up of 15 amino acids. This chain's CDR3 is CASSERGAESYEQYF. CDR3 DNA: TGTGCCAGCAGTGAGCGGGGGGCGGAGTCCTACGAGCAGTACTTC.

This chain connects TRBV7-2 to TRBJ1-6; 12 nucleotides line up with TRBD1. CDR1 is SGHTA and CDR2 is FQGNSA in the germline V gene. V shed 0 bases, J shed 10 bases, and the junction held 4 bases outside the gene matches. This CDR3 spans 16 amino acids. Written as DNA, the CDR3 is TGTGCCAGCAGCTTAGCGTGGGACAGGGGGCGGTCACCCCTCCACTTT. Translated, it gives CASSLAWDRGRSPLHF. Complete variable domain (other parts from reference TRBV7-2 and TRBJ1-6): GAGVSQSPSNKVTEKGKDVELRCDPISGHTALYWYRQSLGQGLEFLIYFQGNSAPDKSGLPSDRFSAERTGGSVSTLTIQRTQQEDSAVYLCASSLAWDRGRSPLHFGNGTRLTVT.

A few counts support this clone. The CDR3 region has the DNA TGTGCCAGTAGTATCCAGGGGGTGGCGAACACCGGGGAGCTGTTTTTT. Translating it yields CASSIQGVANTGELFF. V usage is TRBV19 and J usage is TRBJ2-2; TRBD1 agrees at 7 bases. The CDR3 is 16 residues long. Germline CDR1 LNHDA, CDR2 SQIVND (reference sequence). Losses at the gene ends were 3 bases for V and 0 bases for J; bases not matched to a gene: 4.

This chain joins TRBV27 and TRBJ1-2; D gene ambiguous. Trimming left V 3 bases short and J 3 bases short, with 8 bases between. CDR1 MNHEY and CDR2 SMNVEV come from the germline V gene (reference sequence). The CDR3 loop spans 13 amino acids. The CDR3 DNA reads as TGTGCCAGCAGTTTTGACCGTTACTATGGCTACACCTTC. Its translation: CASSFDRYYGYTF.

This chain connects TRBV7-9 to TRBJ1-5, with TRBD1 as a possible D gene (5 bases). V lost 1 base and J lost 2, with 15 bases in between. This CDR3 region has 17 residues. Germline V gene data show CDR1 as SEHNR and CDR2 as FQNEAQ (reference sequence). The CDR3 bases are TGTGCCAGCAGCTTAGAAGGAGGCTCGGGGGGCAATCAGCCCCAGCATTTT. It specifies CASSLEGGSGGNQPQHF.

This clone appeared a single time. V gene TRBV27 combines with J gene TRBJ1-4, with TRBD1 as a possible D gene (5 bases). Trimming cost V 6 bases and J 7 bases, with 18 bases left between them. Germline V gene lookup returns CDR1 MNHEY and CDR2 SMNVEV (reference sequence). This CDR3 spans 15 amino acids. In nucleotides, the CDR3 is TGTGCCAGCAGACTCTCTTGGGGGAGTGGTGAAAAACTGTTTTTT. It encodes CASRLSWGSGEKLFF.

The chain recombines TRBV2 with TRBJ1-1, with D perhaps matching TRBD1 (6 bases). Germline V lookup: CDR1 SNHLY, CDR2 FYNNEI. V lost 7 bases and J 1 base, leaving 10 bases between the germline ends. This CDR3 region has 13 residues. The CDR3 coding sequence is TGTGCCAGCATTATCAGGGGGAACACTGAAGCTTTCTTT. Translation gives CASIIRGNTEAFF.

This chain joins TRBV10-3 and TRBJ2-7, with D perhaps matching TRBD2 (5 bases). Trimming shortened V by 3 bases and J by 4 bases, and 7 bases separated the two germline ends. The CDR3 extends over 12 amino acids. The V gene's germline CDR1 is ENHRY and CDR2 SYGVKD. As DNA, the CDR3 is TGTGCCATCAGTGACGGGATTTACGAGCAGTACGTC. Protein: CAISDGIYEQYV.

The genes are TRBV7-8 and TRBJ2-7, with D perhaps matching TRBD2 (5 bases). Germline CDR1 is SGHVS and CDR2 is FQNEAQ. Trimming took 6 bases from V and 7 from J, leaving 19 bases between them. CDR3 length equals 14 residues. The CDR3 is CASSSRTQLGEQYF. The CDR3 region has the DNA TGTGCCAGCAGTTCTAGGACTCAACTGGGGGAGCAGTACTTC.